The 26 T cell receptor beta chains below all came from one sample that was sequenced in a study of blood T cell repertoires in COVID-19. The assay was immunoSEQ multiplex PCR, and TCRdb's table has in-frame clones only and misses some. The table includes approximately 360,000 clones, 80% to 90% detected once. Sequencing was carried out using peripheral blood. The receptors stem from a man aged 35-49 years with acute or convalescent COVID-19.

The chain joins TRBV7-3 to TRBJ2-1, with D unresolved. The CDR3 runs 14 residues. Germline V gene sequence: CDR1 SGHTA, CDR2 FQGTGA. V was cut by 2 bases and J by 2 bases, with 7 bases left in between. CDR3 nucleotides: TGTGCCAGCAGCTTAGGGCAGACCTACAATGAGCAGTTCTTC. This sequence encodes CASSLGQTYNEQFF.

The V and J genes are TRBV9 and TRBJ1-4, with a possible D match to TRBD1 (6 bases). Germline assignment: CDR1 SGDLS and CDR2 YYNGEE. V was clipped by 4 bases and J by 7 bases, with 17 bases between them. The CDR3 consists of 15 residues. The CDR3: CASSPRGGEGEKLFF. The CDR3 DNA follows: TGTGCCAGCAGCCCGAGAGGGGGGGAGGGTGAAAAACTGTTTTTT.

The chain carries TRBV15 and TRBJ1-5, with D unresolved. V gave up 0 bases and J gave up 4 bases, with 10 bases separating them. From germline, CDR1 is LNHNV and CDR2 YYDKDF (reference sequence). CDR3 length: 15 amino acids. CDR3 sequence: CATSREGRLNQPQHF. In DNA, the CDR3 is TGTGCCACCAGCAGAGAGGGCAGACTAAATCAGCCCCAGCATTTT.

The chain combines TRBV7-9 with TRBJ2-3; 8 nucleotides line up with TRBD2. V trimming: 0 bases; J trimming: 2 bases; junction bases outside the gene matches: 7. The CDR3 has 17 amino acids. The germline gives CDR1 SEHNR, CDR2 FQNEAQ (reference sequence). CDR3 nucleotides: TGTGCCAGCAGCTTAGCTCGAGCGGGGGTGGACACAGATACGCAGTATTTT. It yields the protein CASSLARAGVDTDTQYF.

The J gene is TRBJ1-5, the V gene TRBV18; 9 bases agree with TRBD1. Per germline, CDR1 KGHSH and CDR2 LQKENI. The CDR3 has 17 amino acids. J gave up 5 bases and V 3 bases, and 11 bases lay outside the gene matches. Here the CDR3 reads CASSPNRGTGTDQPQHF. The DNA for the CDR3 is TGTGCCAGCTCACCCAACAGGGGGACAGGGACCGATCAGCCCCAGCATTTT.

The gene calls are TRBV7-8 and TRBJ2-3; D is possibly TRBD1 (6 bases). From germline, CDR1 is SGHVS and CDR2 FQNEAQ. This CDR3 has 17 residues. V was shortened by 1 base and J by 1 base, with 15 bases between the two germline ends. The CDR3 DNA reads as TGTGCCAGCAGCTTAGGCCGGAGAGACAGGCGCACAGATACGCAGTATTTT. This encodes CASSLGRRDRRTDTQYF.

The chain has TRBV29-1 and TRBJ2-2; D might be TRBD1 (5 bases). Trimming removed 6 bases from V and 6 bases from J, with 11 bases in between. Germline lookup yields CDR1 SQVTM and CDR2 ANQGSEA. The CDR3 is 12 residues long. The CDR3 sequence: CSVRQLPGELFF. CDR3 nucleotides: TGCAGCGTAAGACAGTTACCCGGGGAGCTGTTTTTT.

This chain connects TRBV5-1 to TRBJ2-3; 9 bases map to TRBD2. The CDR3 contains 16 residues. The trim removed 3 bases at V and 5 bases at J, leaving 10 bases unmatched. Looked up from germline, CDR1 is SGHRS and CDR2 is YFSETQ. This CDR3 reads CASSYRGRALVDTQYF. The CDR3 DNA is TGCGCCAGCAGCTACCGCGGGAGGGCCTTGGTAGATACGCAGTATTTT.

This chain uses TRBV28 with TRBJ2-7; D gene ambiguous. Trimming stripped 5 bases from V and 3 bases from J, with 17 bases between. CDR3 size: 15 residues. The germline V gene encodes CDR1 MDHEN and CDR2 SYDVKM. The CDR3 DNA follows: TGTGCCAGCAGTCGATACAGAAGAGCTTACTACGAGCAGTACTTC. Translating gives CASSRYRRAYYEQYF.

V usage is TRBV10-1 and J usage is TRBJ2-7, with TRBD2 matching over 15 bases. The CDR3 has 17 residues. Germline V gene data show CDR1 as WNHNN and CDR2 as SYGVQD (reference sequence). The V segment lost 0 bases and the J segment 3 bases; nucleotides outside the gene matches: 3. CDR3 residues: CASSESGGLAGGYEQYF. The CDR3 bases are TGCGCCAGCAGTGAGTCAGGGGGACTAGCGGGAGGCTACGAGCAGTACTTC.

The J gene is TRBJ1-5, the V gene TRBV30; 8 nucleotides agree with TRBD1. This CDR3 has 15 residues. The V gene end was trimmed by 3 bases and the J gene end by 5 bases; junction bases not matched to a gene: 9. Germline V lookup: CDR1 GTSNPN, CDR2 SVGIG (reference sequence). The CDR3 DNA reads TGTGCCTGGAGCTCCCCAAGGACAGGGCATCAGCCCCAGCATTTT. It codes for CAWSSPRTGHQPQHF.

This clone was seen only once. CDR3 coding DNA: TGTGCCAGCAGTTACCGGGACAGTACGAATCAGCCCCAGCATTTT. Translating gives CASSYRDSTNQPQHF. The chain is built from TRBV11-3 and TRBJ1-5, with 7 bases lining up with TRBD1. This CDR3 comprises 15 residues. Germline V gives CDR1 SGHNT, CDR2 YENEEA. V lost 6 bases to trimming and J lost 4 bases; unmatched junction nucleotides: 9.

The DNA of the CDR3 is TGTGCCAGCAGCCCGGGGGAGACCTACGAGCAGTACTTC. It translates to CASSPGETYEQYF. The rearrangement joins TRBV5-4 to TRBJ2-7; D is perhaps TRBD2 (6 bases). V lost 4 bases, J lost 2 bases, and 10 bases lay in between. The CDR3 is made up of 13 amino acids. Germline values: CDR1 SGHNT, CDR2 YYREEE (reference sequence).

In its sample, this clone was seen once. The chain joins TRBV2 to TRBJ2-1; TRBD2 agrees at 10 bases. The CDR3 sequence is 15 residues long. The V and J ends lost 4 bases and 8 bases, in that order; junction bases with no gene match: 8. In germline, CDR1 is SNHLY, CDR2 FYNNEI. The chain's CDR3 is CASSGGLAAGDEQFF. For the CDR3, the DNA is TGTGCCAGCAGTGGAGGACTAGCGGCTGGGGATGAGCAGTTCTTC.

The rearrangement joins TRBV6-2 or TRBV6-3 to TRBJ2-7; TRBD2 matches 9 bases. Germline lookup yields CDR1 MNHEY and CDR2 SVGEGT. The CDR3 runs to 15 residues. Losses at the gene ends were 3 bases for V and 3 bases for J; bases not matched to a gene: 6. CDR3 DNA sequence: TGTGCCAGCAGTTATTCTGTGACTAGCGGCTACGAGCAGTACTTC. Translation: CASSYSVTSGYEQYF.

The chain employs TRBV9 and TRBJ2-7; perhaps TRBD2 as D (6 bases). V dropped 4 bases and J dropped 3 bases, with 17 bases sitting between them. Per germline, CDR1 SGDLS and CDR2 YYNGEE. There are 15 residues in the CDR3. CDR3 sequence: CASSSSGLGSYEQYF. The CDR3, as DNA: TGTGCCAGCAGCTCTTCGGGACTCGGAAGCTACGAGCAGTACTTC.

The chain is built from TRBV6-5 and TRBJ1-1; D is uncertain. The ends were cut back, 5 bases at V and 0 bases at J, with 13 bases in the middle. Germline-derived CDR1 and CDR2 are MNHEY and SVGAGI. The CDR3 spans 15 residues. CDR3 DNA: TGTGCCAGCAGTCCCTCAGGCCTTTTGAACACTGAAGCTTTCTTT. This encodes CASSPSGLLNTEAFF.

The rearrangement uses TRBV6-6 and TRBJ1-1, with TRBD1 matching over 7 bases. CDR1 is MNHNY and CDR2 is SVGAGI in the germline V gene (reference sequence). CDR3 length equals 14 residues. The ends lost 0 bases at V and 4 bases at J; junction bases unmatched: 2. CDR3 in amino acids: CASSYSSGGTEAFF. The CDR3 nucleotides are TGTGCCAGCAGTTACTCTTCAGGGGGCACTGAAGCTTTCTTT.

The chain uses TRBV11-2 and TRBJ1-3; 7 bases are a match to TRBD1. The CDR3 covers 14 residues. The germline CDR1 and CDR2 sequences are SGHAT and FQNNGV. The V and J ends lost 4 bases and 1 base, in that order; junction bases with no gene match: 1. The CDR3 sequence is CASSYRGSGNTIYF. CDR3 nucleotides: TGTGCCAGCAGCTACAGGGGATCTGGAAACACCATATATTTT.

This clone was seen a single time. This chain joins TRBV27 and TRBJ2-1, with 9 bases fitting TRBD2. The CDR3 is 18 amino acids. V was clipped by 4 bases and J by 4 bases; unmatched bases: 14. Germline assignment: CDR1 MNHEY and CDR2 SMNVEV (reference sequence). CDR3 nucleotide sequence: TGTGCCAGCAGTTCCCCCGGGACTAGCCGGCGGATGTACAATGAGCAGTTCTTC. Protein: CASSSPGTSRRMYNEQFF.

The chain uses TRBV5-1 and TRBJ1-6; TRBD1 agrees at 7 bases. The germline V gene encodes CDR1 SGHRS and CDR2 YFSETQ. Trimming at V came to 3 bases and at J to 6 bases, leaving 24 bases not matched to a gene. The CDR3 is 21 residues long. This chain's CDR3 is CASSSSHWTGRSESVNSPLHF. Written as DNA, the CDR3 is TGCGCCAGCAGCTCCTCACACTGGACAGGCAGATCCGAAAGCGTTAATTCACCCCTCCACTTT.

The CDR3 region has the DNA TGCGCCAGCGAGCGAGCGGGAACCACCGGGGAGCTGTTTTTT. This sequence encodes CASERAGTTGELFF. This chain links TRBV5-1 with TRBJ2-2; 7 bases map to TRBD2. This CDR3 region has 14 residues. V trimming: 7 bases; J trimming: 4 bases; junction bases outside the gene matches: 7. CDR1 and CDR2 (germline): SGHRS, YFSETQ.

The gene calls are TRBV27 and TRBJ1-1; D is perhaps TRBD1 (5 bases). V shed 10 bases and J shed 8 bases, with 8 bases lying between them. Germline values: CDR1 MNHEY, CDR2 SMNVEV (reference sequence). There are 9 residues in the CDR3. The CDR3 region is CAMEGEAFF. CDR3 in DNA: TGTGCCATGGAGGGGGAAGCTTTCTTT.

The V call is TRBV5-1, the J call TRBJ2-3, with 15 nucleotides matching TRBD2. Germline assignment: CDR1 SGHRS and CDR2 YFSETQ. V lost 4 bases and J lost 10; bases outside the gene matches: 7. The CDR3 is 15 residues long. The CDR3 sequence is CASSPGLAGGPAQYF. The CDR3 nucleotides read TGCGCCAGCAGCCCGGGACTAGCGGGGGGCCCGGCGCAGTATTTT. Full variable domain (outside the CDR3, taken from reference TRBV5-1 and TRBJ2-3): KAGVTQTPRYLIKTRGQQVTLSCSPISGHRSVSWYQQTPGQGLQFLFEYFSETQRNKGNFPGRFSGRQFSNSRSEMNVSTLELGDSALYLCASSPGLAGGPAQYFGPGTRLTVL.

V is TRBV28 and J is TRBJ1-5, with a possible D match to TRBD1 (6 bases). Trimming took off 7 bases at V and 8 bases at J, with 18 bases between the two ends. Per germline, CDR1 MDHEN and CDR2 SYDVKM. CDR3 length equals 14 residues. This CDR3 reads CASTGDTDLKPQHF. The CDR3 bases are TGTGCCAGCACAGGGGACACCGATTTGAAGCCCCAGCATTTT. The full variable domain, in which reference TRBV28 and TRBJ1-5 provide the parts outside the CDR3, is DVKVTQSSRYLVKRTGEKVFLECVQDMDHENMFWYRQDPGLGLRLIYFSYDVKMKEKGDIPEGYSVSREKKERFSLILESASTNQTSMYLCASTGDTDLKPQHFGDGTRLSIL.

The chain employs TRBV12-5 and TRBJ1-3; D is possibly TRBD1 (5 bases). CDR3 length: 17 residues. Germline V gives CDR1 LGHNT, CDR2 FRNRAP. The germline V and J ends were trimmed by 3 bases and 8 bases, with 23 bases remaining between them. The DNA of the CDR3 is TGTGCTAGTGGTTTTGGGTTCGGGCCACCCTTAGGGGACACCATATATTTT. Encoded protein: CASGFGFGPPLGDTIYF.